These 16 T cell receptor beta chains share one sample of origin, sequenced in a study of OX40 agonist ivuxolimab in advanced cancers. Libraries were prepared by immunoSEQ multiplex PCR; TCRdb keeps only in-frame clonotypes and omits some of them. The table shows about 62,000 clones, with about 80% occurring only once. The sample consisted of CD4+ or CD8+ T cells sorted from blood, taken in a trial of the OX40 agonist ivuxolimab. Receptors originate from an adult with an advanced solid tumor such as melanoma, head and neck, liver or kidney cancer.

The table lists this clone with a count of one. The chain links TRBV15 to TRBJ2-1; tentatively, D is TRBD2 (7 bases). The V end was cut by 1 base, the J end by 4 bases, with 14 bases between. Germline CDR1 LNHNV, CDR2 YYDKDF (reference sequence). The CDR3 has 16 amino acids. CDR3 nucleotide sequence: TGTGCCACCAGCAGAGGAGGGGGGGCGAGTTACAATGAGCAGTTCTTC. Its translation: CATSRGGGASYNEQFF.

The CDR3 here is CASSLGVAVSYNEQFF. The CDR3, as DNA: TGTGCCAGCAGTTTGGGAGTAGCAGTCTCCTACAATGAGCAGTTCTTC. The chain is built from TRBV6-5 and TRBJ2-1; a possible D gene is TRBD2 (5 bases). The CDR3 is 16 amino acids. Germline assignment: CDR1 MNHEY and CDR2 SVGAGI. V lost 4 bases and J lost 0, with 13 bases in between.

The V and J genes are TRBV25-1 and TRBJ2-7; D is ambiguous. The CDR3 loop spans 11 amino acids. CDR1 MGHDK and CDR2 SYGVNS come from the germline V gene. The V gene lost 0 bases and the J gene lost 5 bases, with 2 bases spanning the gap. CDR3 sequence (DNA): TGTGCCAGCAGTGAATACGACGAGCAGTACTTC. It codes for CASSEYDEQYF.

The V call is TRBV11-2, the J call TRBJ2-1, with 14 bases matching TRBD2. Germline assignment: CDR1 SGHAT and CDR2 FQNNGV. The CDR3 length is 15 residues. With V trimmed by 5 bases and J by 10 bases, 7 bases remained unmatched. CDR3 sequence reads: CASSLGLAGGQEQFF. CDR3 nucleotide sequence: TGTGCCAGCAGCCTAGGACTAGCGGGGGGACAGGAGCAGTTCTTC.

The sample holds one count of this clone. The J gene is TRBJ1-4, the V gene TRBV5-4; 7 bases match TRBD1. The CDR3 spans 15 residues. Trimming cost V 2 bases and J 0 bases; bases outside gene matches: 1. Germline CDR1 and CDR2: SGHNT and YYREEE (reference sequence). CDR3 sequence: CASSFQGATNEKLFF. The CDR3 nucleotides read TGTGCCAGCAGCTTTCAGGGGGCAACTAATGAAAAACTGTTTTTT.

The chain employs TRBV5-1 and TRBJ2-4, with 7 positions matching TRBD1. The trim removed 4 bases at V and 2 bases at J, leaving 9 bases unmatched. The CDR3 is 16 amino acids. The V gene's germline CDR1 is SGHRS and CDR2 YFSETQ. CDR3 amino acids: CASSVDGTAPKNIQYF. The CDR3 nucleotides are TGCGCCAGCAGCGTGGACGGGACAGCACCCAAAAACATTCAGTACTTC.

This rearrangement joins TRBV5-8 to TRBJ1-3; TRBD1 aligns across 12 bases. Germline CDR1 and CDR2: SGHTS and YDEGEE. CDR3 length: 16 residues. V gave up 1 base and J gave up 5 bases; unmatched junction bases: 4. The chain's CDR3 is CASSLMGQGARNTIYF. The DNA for the CDR3 is TGTGCCAGCAGCTTGATGGGACAGGGGGCAAGAAACACCATATATTTT.

The chain joins TRBV6-1 to TRBJ2-2; possibly TRBD2 for D (5 bases). Germline CDR1 and CDR2: MNHNS and SASEGT. The V end was cut by 1 base, the J end by 1 base, with 10 bases between. This CDR3 has 16 amino acids. The CDR3 region has the DNA TGTGCCAGCAGTGAAGAGTCAGCGGAGAACACCGGGGAGCTGTTTTTT. Its protein is CASSEESAENTGELFF.

This chain links TRBV28 with TRBJ1-4; D uncertain. Germline V gene lookup returns CDR1 MDHEN and CDR2 SYDVKM. Trimming removed 5 bases from V and 0 bases from J, with 13 bases in between. This CDR3 is 16 amino acids long. The CDR3 region has the DNA TGTGCCAGCAGTGGGGTAATGGATGCAACTAATGAAAAACTGTTTTTT. Its protein product is CASSGVMDATNEKLFF.

This chain connects TRBV19 to TRBJ2-2; no clear D gene. The CDR3 extends over 13 amino acids. Germline V gives CDR1 LNHDA, CDR2 SQIVND (reference sequence). V shed 4 bases and J shed 8 bases, with 11 bases lying between them. CDR3: CASSTDPGGELFF. CDR3 sequence (DNA): TGTGCCAGTAGTACGGACCCTGGGGGGGAGCTGTTTTTT.

Here the CDR3 reads CASSLARPLQYF. CDR3 sequence (DNA): TGTGCCAGCAGCTTAGCACGACCATTGCAGTATTTT. This chain connects TRBV11-2 to TRBJ2-3; D gene unclear. The germline gives CDR1 SGHAT, CDR2 FQNNGV. Trimming took off 1 base at V and 11 bases at J, with 10 bases between the two ends. This CDR3 is built from 12 residues.

The table lists this clone with a few counts. This chain uses TRBV29-1 with TRBJ1-1; D is unresolved. This CDR3 has 11 residues. Trimming removed 2 bases from V and 12 bases from J, with 13 bases in between. Germline assignment: CDR1 SQVTM and CDR2 ANQGSEA. CDR3 residues: CSVETSYSTFF. The CDR3 coding sequence is TGCAGCGTTGAAACCTCCTATTCGACTTTCTTT.

The chain is built from TRBV19 and TRBJ1-5; D unclear. Germline V gene data show CDR1 as LNHDA and CDR2 as SQIVND (reference sequence). This CDR3 has 15 residues. V was trimmed by 10 bases and J by 4 bases, leaving 20 bases between them. CDR3 DNA sequence: TGTGCCACCAGCCAGCGGGAATTGCTAAATCAGCCCCAGCATTTT. The encoded protein is CATSQRELLNQPQHF.

Here the CDR3 reads CASSGHDRNTEAFF. CDR3 nucleotides: TGTGCCAGCAGTGGACACGACAGGAACACTGAAGCTTTCTTT. The chain recombines TRBV6-6 with TRBJ1-1; D might be TRBD1 (5 bases). Germline CDR1 is MNHNY and CDR2 is SVGAGI (reference sequence). This CDR3 spans 14 amino acids. V lost 5 bases and J lost 1, with 11 bases in between.

The rearrangement uses TRBV28 and TRBJ2-7, with a tentative D call TRBD2 (6 bases). In germline, CDR1 is MDHEN, CDR2 SYDVKM. V lost 6 bases to trimming and J lost 2 bases, with 17 bases between them. The CDR3 sequence is 15 residues long. DNA of the CDR3: TGTGCCAGCAGGTCTGGGGGGTTCGATACCTACGAGCAGTACTTC. This gives the protein CASRSGGFDTYEQYF. Drawing the rest from reference TRBV28 and TRBJ2-7, the complete variable domain is DVKVTQSSRYLVKRTGEKVFLECVQDMDHENMFWYRQDPGLGLRLIYFSYDVKMKEKGDIPEGYSVSREKKERFSLILESASTNQTSMYLCASRSGGFDTYEQYFGPGTRLTVT.

This chain connects TRBV7-2 to TRBJ2-1, with 8 positions matching TRBD2. CDR1 and CDR2 (germline): SGHTA, FQGNSA. The ends lost 2 bases at V and 8 bases at J; junction bases unmatched: 11. The CDR3 totals 16 residues. The CDR3 reads CASSLWPAGDGDEQFF. The DNA of the CDR3 is TGTGCCAGCAGCTTATGGCCAGCGGGAGATGGGGATGAGCAGTTCTTC.